This entry features one TCR beta chain sequence. These data come from a study of T-cell reconstitution after alpha-beta-depleted transplantation in children. It was with unique molecular identifiers that the TCRbeta library was prepared. MiXCR was run by TCRdb on the PCR reads, yielding one entry per CDR3 protein. The sample records 300,000 to 350,000 distinct CDR3 sequences, roughly 25% being singletons. Specimen: PBMCs, mostly from graft donor cells, collected 180 days after TCRalphabeta/CD19-depleted stem cell transplant. The source of this sequence is a male patient younger than 18 who had a stem cell transplant for acute lymphoblastic leukemia, so the T cells may come from the graft donor.

The CDR3 DNA reads as TGTGCCATCAGTGACTACCGGAGCGGGAGGTCCCAAGAGACCCAGTACTTC. It specifies CAISDYRSGRSQETQYF. The gene calls are TRBV10-3 and TRBJ2-5; the match to TRBD2 covers 9 bases. Per germline, CDR1 ENHRY and CDR2 SYGVKD. This CDR3 region has 17 residues. V was pared by 3 bases and J by 1 base, with 9 bases of the junction left unmatched.